This TCR beta chain came from a study of shared clonotypes between healthy human individuals. Study-wide results and caveats: Genetic and exposure-history diversity was limited by the few donors.

This CDR3 contains 17 residues. Germline-derived CDR1 and CDR2 are SQVTM and ANQGSEA. V shed 6 bases, J shed 0 bases, and the junction held 14 bases outside the gene matches. About this clone: Its target is unknown.

Original handling: ImmunoSEQ gave junction-only sequences without quality scores, so filtering differed. Profiling relied on immunoSEQ multiplex PCR, and the TCRdb table lists in-frame clones only, not all of them. V and J calls and clone size are given by that table; D and trimming were obtained from the DNA. The top ten clones hold over 13% of a sample with about 87,000 clones, over 40% of them seen once. This clonotype was sampled from a woman aged 40 to 50 in good health. Some clones in this sample may be carry-over from other donors' samples. The chain carries TRBV29-1 and TRBJ2-1; 7 nucleotides align to TRBD2. Sequencing was done on a sample of PBMCs. This CDR3 reads CSVGGLAVLPSYNEQFF. The CDR3 coding sequence is TGCAGCGTCGGAGGGCTAGCGGTCCTCCCCTCCTACAATGAGCAGTTCTTC.